This T cell receptor (beta chain) was identified in a study of CD8 T cell repertoires and HIV-1 epitope variants. The overall study: 1M T cells were kept uncultured as a baseline.

Survey-depth immunoSEQ sequencing covered TCR beta CDR3 regions. Data came from immunoSEQ multiplex PCR; TCRdb stores just in-frame clones and leaves some out. The table records roughly 7,000 clones, 65% of them present only once. In germline, CDR1 is SGHAT, CDR2 FQDESV (reference sequence). The trim removed 5 bases at V and 1 base at J, leaving 12 bases unmatched. This CDR3 is 17 amino acids long. Details on this clone: Its antigen is currently unknown.

Source material: cultured CD8+ T cells derived from PBMCs. This TCR was recovered from a male donor with HIV. The chain carries TRBV11-1 and TRBJ2-3; 7 nucleotides match TRBD2. As DNA, the CDR3 is TGTGCCAGCAGCCCGGGGGGTGGGGGAGCTGGCACAGATACGCAGTATTTT. Translated, it gives CASSPGGGGAGTDTQYF.